This entry is about one T cell receptor (beta chain). Antigen unknown. The V gene's germline CDR1 is SGHNT and CDR2 YYREEE (reference sequence). This CDR3 contains 15 residues. With V trimmed by 3 bases and J by 0 bases, 4 bases remained unmatched. This record comes from a study of T cells in localized non-small cell lung cancer. Whole-study findings and limits: Multi-region tumor sequencing was not done, so intratumor heterogeneity could not be excluded. Among the top 100 tumor clones, a median about 52 appeared in adjacent lung. Measurement of T cell clonality placed uninvolved adjacent lung highest, above the level in tumor. Blood T cell density predicted longer survival; adjacent-lung clonality, shorter.

The repertoire was sequenced with immunoSEQ multiplex PCR; TCRdb's copy has only in-frame clones and lacks some. Among tens of thousands of clones, around 81% were seen once, and the ten largest hold 8% to 10%. The sequence derives from a female donor older than 55 with stage I lung adenocarcinoma. The source was peripheral blood, collected before any cancer treatment. The chain uses TRBV5-4 and TRBJ2-7; TRBD1 matches at 9 bases. The CDR3 DNA is TGTGCCAGCAGCTCCGGGGACAGGGTCTCCTACGAGCAGTACTTC. Protein: CASSSGDRVSYEQYF.